The 29 T cell receptor beta chains listed next were all sequenced from one sample in a study of T cell responses to AZD1222 COVID-19 vaccine (dated by TCRdb to about 2021). The library was built by means of the immunoSEQ multiplex PCR assay. This immuneACCESS table, as held by TCRdb, lists in-frame sequences with V and J called but not all clones. Of the missing ones, under half trace to an unresolved V gene in checked studies; the others have no known cause. Present in this sample are 150,000 to 200,000 clones, 70% to 90% of which were seen just once. The ten largest make up 1.5% to 2% of the sample. This specimen's time point label, interpreted: baseline before first vaccination. The specimen was peripheral blood, collected on day 0 of AZD1222 vaccination. The receptors shown here come from an adult in good health.

The gene calls are TRBV23-1 and TRBJ1-5; D ambiguous. TRBV23-1 is assigned to the ORF class and has an uncertain function. This CDR3 is built from 14 residues. V gave up 8 bases and J gave up 0 bases, with 11 bases separating them. The DNA of the CDR3 is TGCGCCAGCTCCAAGCGGGCTAGCAATCAGCCCCAGCATTTT. Translation gives CASSKRASNQPQHF.

The chain joins TRBV5-1 to TRBJ2-7; D is perhaps TRBD1 (5 bases). CDR1 and CDR2 from the germline V gene are SGHRS and YFSETQ. CDR3 size: 16 residues. V was cut by 0 bases and J by 3 bases, with 16 bases left in between. This chain's CDR3 is CASSLGPAGTGYEQYF. The CDR3 DNA reads as TGCGCCAGCAGCTTGGGCCCTGCCGGAACAGGCTACGAGCAGTACTTC.

CDR3 amino acids: CASSYHKSGNQPQHF. The CDR3 DNA follows: TGTGCCAGCAGTTACCACAAATCTGGCAATCAGCCCCAGCATTTT. The chain uses TRBV6-2 or TRBV6-3 and TRBJ1-5; D is uncertain. Germline loops: CDR1 MNHEY, CDR2 SVGEGT. This CDR3 comprises 15 residues. Trimming stripped 2 bases from V and 2 bases from J, with 10 bases between.

The J gene is TRBJ2-5, the V gene TRBV5-6, with TRBD2 matching over 9 bases. V dropped 2 bases and J dropped 3; count of bases not matched to a gene: 8. This CDR3 spans 16 amino acids. The germline CDR1 and CDR2 sequences are SGHDT and YYEEEE. DNA of the CDR3: TGTGCCAGCAGCTTCGCTAGCGGGATTGGGAAAGAGACCCAGTACTTC. Its protein product is CASSFASGIGKETQYF. Together with reference TRBV5-6 and TRBJ2-5, the CDR3 gives the full variable domain: DAGVTQSPTHLIKTRGQQVTLRCSPKSGHDTVSWYQQALGQGPQFIFQYYEEEERQRGNFPDRFSGHQFPNYSSELNVNALLLGDSALYLCASSFASGIGKETQYFGPGTRLLVL.

This clone was seen only once. The CDR3 here is CASSLTGQGTQDTQYF. The CDR3 bases are TGTGCCAGCAGCTTGACGGGACAGGGCACACAAGATACGCAGTATTTT. The rearrangement uses TRBV13 and TRBJ2-3; 9 nucleotides agree with TRBD1. The CDR3 consists of 16 residues. Germline V gives CDR1 PRHDT, CDR2 FYEKMQ (reference sequence). The trim removed 3 bases at V and 5 bases at J, leaving 9 bases unmatched.

The genes are TRBV7-2 and TRBJ2-2, with D possibly being TRBD2 (5 bases). CDR3 length: 15 amino acids. V lost 1 base and J 1 base, leaving 7 bases between the germline ends. Germline V lookup: CDR1 SGHTA, CDR2 FQGNSA. The DNA for the CDR3 is TGTGCCAGCAGCTTAGGCGGGCGGAACACCGGGGAGCTGTTTTTT. Protein: CASSLGGRNTGELFF.

This clone was observed a single time. CDR3 nucleotides: TGTGCCAGCAGCGCCGGACAGTACGGGGAGCTGTTTTTT. This gives the protein CASSAGQYGELFF. The chain is built from TRBV7-3 and TRBJ2-2; D may be TRBD1 (6 bases). V was pared by 5 bases and J by 7 bases, with 11 bases between. Germline lookup yields CDR1 SGHTA and CDR2 FQGTGA. The CDR3 consists of 13 residues.

This chain joins TRBV5-1 and TRBJ1-4, with 7 bases that match TRBD1. The trim removed 4 bases at V and 5 bases at J, leaving 5 bases unmatched. The length of the CDR3 is 14 residues. Germline V gene lookup returns CDR1 SGHRS and CDR2 YFSETQ. In nucleotides, the CDR3 is TGCGCCAGCAGCGGGGGGACAGTAAATGAAAAACTGTTTTTT. It yields the protein CASSGGTVNEKLFF. Full variable domain (rest looked up from reference TRBV5-1 and TRBJ1-4): KAGVTQTPRYLIKTRGQQVTLSCSPISGHRSVSWYQQTPGQGLQFLFEYFSETQRNKGNFPGRFSGRQFSNSRSEMNVSTLELGDSALYLCASSGGTVNEKLFFGSGTQLSVL.

The V gene is TRBV5-4, the J gene TRBJ1-3, with TRBD1 as a possible D gene (5 bases). Germline loops: CDR1 SGHNT, CDR2 YYREEE (reference sequence). Trimming removed 3 bases at V and 0 bases at J, with 13 bases between. CDR3 length: 16 residues. The DNA of the CDR3 is TGTGCCAGCAGCTCCAAAATCGGGACCTCTGGAAACACCATATATTTT. This codes for CASSSKIGTSGNTIYF.

The CDR3 DNA follows: TGTGCCAGCAGTTTATGGGGAGACATAGGGGAAAAACTGTTTTTT. Amino acids: CASSLWGDIGEKLFF. This chain connects TRBV28 to TRBJ1-4; D gene ambiguous. The CDR3 contains 15 residues. The germline V and J ends were trimmed by 0 bases and 8 bases, with 13 bases remaining between them. The germline V gene has CDR1 MDHEN and CDR2 SYDVKM.

The chain carries TRBV6-4 and TRBJ2-3; D gene unclear. Germline-derived CDR1 and CDR2 are MRHNA and SNTAGT. Trimming removed 0 bases at V and 6 bases at J, with 10 bases between. The length of the CDR3 is 14 residues. The DNA of the CDR3 is TGTGCCAGCAGTGACTCGCCATCCATGGATACGCAGTATTTT. As protein: CASSDSPSMDTQYF.

V and J are TRBV7-9 and TRBJ2-7, with TRBD2 matching over 9 bases. Germline assignment: CDR1 SEHNR and CDR2 FQNEAQ (reference sequence). This CDR3 is 15 amino acids long. Trimming took 4 bases from V and 0 from J; bases not matched to a gene: 4. The CDR3 bases are TGTGCCAGCAGCTCCCTAGCGGGAAACTCCTACGAGCAGTACTTC. Residues: CASSSLAGNSYEQYF. Looking up the rest from reference TRBV7-9 and TRBJ2-7 gives the full variable domain: DTGVSQNPRHKITKRGQNVTFRCDPISEHNRLYWYRQTLGQGPEFLTYFQNEAQLEKSRLLSDRFSAERPKGSFSTLEIQRTEQGDSAMYLCASSSLAGNSYEQYFGPGTRLTVT.

V is TRBV29-1 and J is TRBJ2-3; possible D gene TRBD2, 6 bases. V was clipped by 7 bases and J by 3 bases, with 17 bases between them. This CDR3 has 14 residues. CDR1 and CDR2 (germline): SQVTM, ANQGSEA. The CDR3 is CSAKGGGKTDTQYF. CDR3 in DNA: TGCAGCGCCAAAGGTGGCGGGAAAACAGATACGCAGTATTTT.

The chain is built from TRBV7-2 and TRBJ2-5; 10 nucleotides align to TRBD2. This CDR3 contains 14 residues. After removal of 0 bases from V and 5 bases from J, the junction contained 0 bases not matched to a gene. CDR1 and CDR2 (germline): SGHTA, FQGNSA. The CDR3 loop reads CASSLAAGGETQYF. The CDR3 region has the DNA TGTGCCAGCAGCTTAGCAGCGGGAGGGGAGACCCAGTACTTC.

V usage is TRBV19 and J usage is TRBJ1-6; D unresolved. This CDR3 region has 12 residues. CDR1 is LNHDA, CDR2 SQIVND, per germline (reference sequence). V dropped 5 bases and J dropped 12 bases, with 11 bases sitting between them. CDR3 in amino acids: CASSPAPGPLHF. The CDR3 DNA follows: TGTGCCAGTAGTCCCGCACCGGGACCCCTCCACTTT.

A remark on this clone: One end of the junction varies from germline; a read error may be responsible. The rearrangement uses TRBV6-1 and TRBJ2-2; 8 bases are a match to TRBD2. The CDR3 spans 15 residues. The germline V gene encodes CDR1 MNHNS and CDR2 SASEGT. The CDR3 DNA follows: TGTGCCAGCATTGAAGCGGGAGCCCCCACCGGGGAGCTGTTTTTT. It is translated as CASIEAGAPTGELFF.

The rearrangement links TRBV19 to TRBJ2-2; D could derive from TRBD1 or TRBD2 (5 bases each). Germline CDR1 and CDR2: LNHDA and SQIVND (reference sequence). Trimming stripped 5 bases from V and 1 base from J, with 11 bases between. CDR3 length: 15 residues. CDR3 protein: CASSPSGGNTGELFF. CDR3 nucleotides: TGTGCCAGTAGTCCGAGTGGGGGGAACACCGGGGAGCTGTTTTTT.

This chain connects TRBV29-1 to TRBJ1-1; D remains unclear. V was pared by 5 bases and J by 8 bases, with 12 bases between. Germline V gene lookup returns CDR1 SQVTM and CDR2 ANQGSEA. This CDR3 region has 11 residues. Written as DNA, the CDR3 is TGCAGCGTTACACTGGTTAGGGAAGCTTTCTTT. Its translation: CSVTLVREAFF.

The V gene is TRBV7-9, the J gene TRBJ2-7, with D unresolved. The V and J ends lost 1 base and 4 bases respectively, with 8 bases between them. This CDR3 comprises 13 residues. Germline assignment: CDR1 SEHNR and CDR2 FQNEAQ (reference sequence). CDR3 sequence (DNA): TGTGCCAGCAGCTTAGTCGGCAATTACGAGCAGTACTTC. Its protein is CASSLVGNYEQYF.

V is TRBV6-5 and J is TRBJ1-6; 10 bases are a match to TRBD1. Looked up from germline, CDR1 is MNHEY and CDR2 is SVGAGI. The CDR3 is 15 residues long. Unmatched junction bases numbered 2, after V lost 4 bases and J lost 5 bases. The CDR3 is CASSWGQGNNSPLHF. CDR3 nucleotide sequence: TGTGCCAGCAGTTGGGGACAGGGGAATAATTCACCCCTCCACTTT.

This sequence joins TRBV6-5 and TRBJ1-1; D gene ambiguous. Germline V lookup: CDR1 MNHEY, CDR2 SVGAGI. The CDR3 is 15 residues long. Trimming took off 0 bases at V and 2 bases at J, with 10 bases between the two ends. As DNA, the CDR3 is TGTGCCAGCAGTTACTCCCAGCGGTCAAACACTGAAGCTTTCTTT. Amino acid sequence: CASSYSQRSNTEAFF.

The chain uses TRBV7-6 and TRBJ2-2; D gene uncertain. The CDR3 covers 15 residues. The germline V and J ends were trimmed by 2 bases and 6 bases, with 13 bases remaining between them. Germline V lookup: CDR1 SGHVS, CDR2 FNYEAQ. CDR3 in amino acids: CASSLLSRQPGELFF. CDR3 in DNA: TGTGCCAGCAGCTTATTGAGTAGGCAGCCCGGGGAGCTGTTTTTT. Combining the CDR3 with reference TRBV7-6 and TRBJ2-2 gives the whole variable domain GAGVSQSPRYKVTKRGQDVALRCDPISGHVSLYWYRQALGQGPEFLTYFNYEAQQDKSGLPNDRFSAERPEGSISTLTIQRTEQRDSAMYRCASSLLSRQPGELFFGEGSRLTVL.

The chain combines TRBV20-1 with TRBJ2-1, with 10 bases fitting TRBD2. This CDR3 region has 16 residues. The V gene's germline CDR1 is DFQATT and CDR2 SNEGSKA (reference sequence). Losses at the gene ends were 3 bases for V and 0 bases for J; bases not matched to a gene: 5. The CDR3 protein is CSASVASGSSYNEQFF. The CDR3 coding sequence is TGCAGTGCTAGTGTTGCTAGCGGGAGCTCCTACAATGAGCAGTTCTTC.

The rearrangement joins TRBV5-1 to TRBJ2-2; D unresolved. The germline V gene has CDR1 SGHRS and CDR2 YFSETQ. The CDR3 covers 17 residues. V lost 3 bases and J lost 4, with 19 bases in between. Written as DNA, the CDR3 is TGCGCCAGCAGCTCCCTTGTATGGGGATCAGGCACCGGGGAGCTGTTTTTT. It encodes CASSSLVWGSGTGELFF.

The chain has TRBV6-1 and TRBJ2-1; 10 nucleotides match TRBD2. Germline assignment: CDR1 MNHNS and CDR2 SASEGT. CDR3 length equals 16 residues. The junction had 5 bases not matched to a gene; V was cut back by 2 bases and J by 4 bases. The CDR3 sequence: CASSESSGSLYNEQFF. DNA of the CDR3: TGTGCCAGCAGTGAATCTAGCGGGAGTTTATACAATGAGCAGTTCTTC.

V gene TRBV6-1 combines with J gene TRBJ2-1; the D gene is possibly TRBD2 (5 bases). V lost 1 base and J 4 bases, leaving 5 bases between the germline ends. Germline V gene sequence: CDR1 MNHNS, CDR2 SASEGT. This CDR3 contains 13 residues. Here the CDR3 DNA reads TGTGCCAGCAGTGAAGGGAGGTACAATGAGCAGTTCTTC. Its translation: CASSEGRYNEQFF.

The J gene is TRBJ2-6, the V gene TRBV7-3, with 7 nucleotides matching TRBD1. Germline CDR1 is SGHTA and CDR2 is FQGTGA. J lost 2 bases, V lost 4 bases, and 5 bases had no gene match. This CDR3 comprises 16 residues. In nucleotides, the CDR3 is TGTGCCAGCAGCTCACAGGGGTTTACTGGGGCCAACGTCCTGACTTTC. This sequence encodes CASSSQGFTGANVLTF.

The genes are TRBV5-1 and TRBJ1-4; D unclear. The V and J ends lost 0 bases and 5 bases respectively, with 11 bases between them. Per the germline V gene, CDR1 is SGHRS and CDR2 is YFSETQ. The CDR3 has 15 amino acids. CDR3 region: CASSLDSGYNEKLFF. The CDR3 DNA sequence: TGCGCCAGCAGCTTGGATTCAGGTTACAATGAAAAACTGTTTTTT.

The V gene is TRBV10-3, the J gene TRBJ1-4; 8 bases map to TRBD1. Germline assignment: CDR1 ENHRY and CDR2 SYGVKD. The CDR3 has 15 amino acids. The J segment lost 6 bases and the V segment lost 7 bases, leaving 10 bases of the junction unmatched. DNA of the CDR3: TGTGCCATCAATTCCCCGGGGACAGGCGATGAAAAACTGTTTTTT. Amino acid sequence: CAINSPGTGDEKLFF.